Presented here are 29 T cell receptor beta chains from one specimen sequenced in a study of T cells in localized non-small cell lung cancer (dated by TCRdb to the early 2020s). The library relied on the immunoSEQ multiplex PCR assay. TCRdb obtained this table from immuneACCESS and retained in-frame rearrangements with V and J assigned. These tables miss some clones; where compared with another copy, unresolved V genes account for less than half of the shortfall, and the remainder is unexplained. Across this sample there are over 45,000 clones, with approximately 90% seen only once. Roughly a fifth of the sample comes from the top ten. Sequencing was performed on peripheral blood, taken before any cancer treatment. These receptors originate from a man aged 35 to 70 with stage I squamous cell lung carcinoma.

This sequence joins TRBV19 and TRBJ2-4, with unresolved D. The germline V gene has CDR1 LNHDA and CDR2 SQIVND (reference sequence). This CDR3 comprises 15 residues. V was clipped by 3 bases and J by 0 bases, with 9 bases between them. This CDR3 is CASSITSSAKNIQYF. The CDR3 DNA is TGTGCCAGTAGTATTACGAGTTCAGCCAAAAACATTCAGTACTTC. Together with reference TRBV19 and TRBJ2-4, the CDR3 gives the full variable domain: DGGITQSPKYLFRKEGQNVTLSCEQNLNHDAMYWYRQDPGQGLRLIYYSQIVNDFQKGDIAEGYSVSREKKESFPLTVTSAQKNPTAFYLCASSITSSAKNIQYFGAGTRLSVL.

The chain employs TRBV2 and TRBJ1-1; D is undetermined. This CDR3 comprises 14 residues. V shed 8 bases and J shed 3 bases, with 16 bases lying between them. The germline V gene has CDR1 SNHLY and CDR2 FYNNEI. The CDR3 nucleotides read TGTGCCAGCGCAGATCGGGGTCATGACACTGAAGCTTTCTTT. Residues: CASADRGHDTEAFF.

V and J are TRBV5-1 and TRBJ2-7; 7 bases are shared with TRBD2. The CDR3 runs 15 residues. The germline V gene has CDR1 SGHRS and CDR2 YFSETQ. J lost 4 bases, V lost 1 base, and 8 bases had no gene match. The CDR3: CASSLSSGRKYEQYF. The CDR3 DNA reads TGCGCCAGCAGCTTGAGTAGCGGGCGTAAGTACGAGCAGTACTTC.

The chain couples TRBV6-5 to TRBJ1-2; 10 nucleotides align to TRBD1. The CDR3 is 14 amino acids. V dropped 5 bases and J dropped 9; count of bases not matched to a gene: 9. Germline CDR1 and CDR2: MNHEY and SVGAGI. The CDR3 nucleotides read TGTGCCAGCAGTCGATCCGGGACAGGGGAAAGCTACACCTTC. Its protein is CASSRSGTGESYTF.

This chain joins TRBV6-6 and TRBJ1-2; no firm D call. Germline assignment: CDR1 MNHNY and CDR2 SVGAGI (reference sequence). V lost 4 bases to trimming and J lost 7 bases, with 16 bases between them. The CDR3 totals 14 residues. The CDR3 protein is CASSWSPEEVGYTF. The CDR3 bases are TGTGCCAGCAGTTGGTCTCCCGAGGAGGTTGGCTACACCTTC.

The V and J genes are TRBV19 and TRBJ2-1; D remains unclear. Trimming removed 4 bases at V and 0 bases at J, with 4 bases between. This CDR3 has 13 residues. Germline CDR1 reads LNHDA; CDR2 reads SQIVND (reference sequence). DNA of the CDR3: TGTGCCAGTAGTAGCGGCTCCTACAATGAGCAGTTCTTC. Translating it yields CASSSGSYNEQFF.

The V gene is TRBV19, the J gene TRBJ2-7; D remains unclear. The V end was cut by 5 bases, the J end by 2 bases, with 10 bases between. The V gene's germline CDR1 is LNHDA and CDR2 SQIVND (reference sequence). The CDR3 is made up of 13 amino acids. The CDR3 here is CASSVSIPYEQYF. Written as DNA, the CDR3 is TGTGCCAGTAGTGTCTCGATCCCCTACGAGCAGTACTTC.

V gene TRBV11-3 combines with J gene TRBJ2-1; D tentatively fits TRBD1 or TRBD2 (5 bases each). Germline CDR1 SGHNT, CDR2 YENEEA. This CDR3 has 15 amino acids. Trimming cost V 4 bases and J 7 bases, with 17 bases left between them. The CDR3 DNA follows: TGTGCCAGCAGCTCCCTCGGGACCGGCCTTAATGAGCAGTTCTTC. Amino acids: CASSSLGTGLNEQFF.

This clone was picked up a small number of times. The rearrangement links TRBV27 to TRBJ1-2, with 7 bases fitting TRBD1. Per germline, CDR1 MNHEY and CDR2 SMNVEV (reference sequence). The CDR3 totals 14 residues. The trim removed 5 bases at V and 7 bases at J, leaving 10 bases unmatched. The CDR3 region is CASSPGTDSIGYTF. Here the CDR3 DNA reads TGTGCCAGCAGTCCCGGGACAGACTCTATTGGCTACACCTTC.

The genes are TRBV5-4 and TRBJ2-3; tentatively, D is TRBD2 (6 bases). The V gene's germline CDR1 is SGHNT and CDR2 YYREEE (reference sequence). V dropped 2 bases and J dropped 0 bases, with 13 bases sitting between them. This CDR3 has 16 amino acids. CDR3 amino acids: CASSLRSSASTDTQYF. The CDR3 DNA reads TGTGCCAGCAGCTTAAGATCTAGCGCCAGCACAGATACGCAGTATTTT.

V and J are TRBV20-1 and TRBJ1-2, with D unclear. Trimming shortened V by 3 bases and J by 4 bases, and 6 bases separated the two germline ends. Germline V lookup: CDR1 DFQATT, CDR2 SNEGSKA (reference sequence). CDR3 length equals 11 residues. CDR3 sequence: CSASWGYGYTF. The CDR3 DNA reads TGCAGTGCTAGTTGGGGCTATGGCTACACCTTC.

The rearrangement uses TRBV7-2 and TRBJ2-5, with 7 bases identical to TRBD2. Germline values: CDR1 SGHTA, CDR2 FQGNSA. V trimming: 7 bases; J trimming: 5 bases; junction bases outside the gene matches: 7. The CDR3 has 13 residues. The CDR3 region is CASTREIWETQYF. CDR3 nucleotide sequence: TGTGCCAGCACGCGGGAGATATGGGAGACCCAGTACTTC.

The chain's CDR3 is CASSPLGQGTYNEQFF. In DNA, the CDR3 is TGTGCCAGCTCACCATTGGGACAGGGAACCTACAATGAGCAGTTCTTC. This chain links TRBV18 with TRBJ2-1; TRBD1 matches 9 bases. With 2 bases clipped from V and 2 bases from J, the junction kept 4 bases outside the gene matches. Germline-derived CDR1 and CDR2 are KGHSH and LQKENI. This CDR3 spans 16 amino acids. Looking up the rest from reference TRBV18 and TRBJ2-1 gives the full variable domain: NAGVMQNPRHLVRRRGQEARLRCSPMKGHSHVYWYRQLPEEGLKFMVYLQKENIIDESGMPKERFSAEFPKEGPSILRIQQVVRGDSAAYFCASSPLGQGTYNEQFFGPGTRLTVL.

J is TRBJ2-7 and V is TRBV5-1, with D tentatively TRBD1 (5 bases). The ends were cut back, 2 bases at V and 3 bases at J, with 12 bases in the middle. The CDR3 is 14 residues long. Germline V gene data show CDR1 as SGHRS and CDR2 as YFSETQ. The CDR3 region has the DNA TGCGCCAGCAGCTTACAACAGGCCGTCTACGAGCAGTACTTC. It specifies CASSLQQAVYEQYF.

The chain carries TRBV5-4 and TRBJ1-1; 8 nucleotides agree with TRBD1. V gave up 3 bases and J gave up 4 bases; unmatched junction bases: 11. Germline CDR1 reads SGHNT; CDR2 reads YYREEE (reference sequence). The CDR3 length is 16 residues. This chain's CDR3 is CASSSPGGLGATEAFF. Written as DNA, the CDR3 is TGTGCCAGCAGCTCCCCAGGGGGCCTGGGAGCCACTGAAGCTTTCTTT.

The rearrangement links TRBV5-4 to TRBJ2-7; 8 bases match TRBD2. With 4 bases clipped from V and 3 bases from J, the junction kept 9 bases outside the gene matches. CDR1 is SGHNT and CDR2 is YYREEE in the germline V gene (reference sequence). This CDR3 spans 15 amino acids. The CDR3 spells CASSLGGTRNYEQYF. The CDR3 nucleotides read TGTGCCAGCAGCCTGGGGGGGACTAGGAACTACGAGCAGTACTTC.

This sequence joins TRBV2 and TRBJ2-4, with TRBD1 matching 9 bases. Germline CDR1 reads SNHLY; CDR2 reads FYNNEI. The CDR3 is 16 residues long. V lost 5 bases, J lost 6 bases, and 11 bases stayed unmatched. The CDR3 sequence: CASSFDRDREGNIQYF. The DNA for the CDR3 is TGTGCCAGCAGTTTCGACCGGGACAGGGAGGGAAACATTCAGTACTTC. The whole variable domain, filled in from reference TRBV2 and TRBJ2-4, reads EPEVTQTPSHQVTQMGQEVILRCVPISNHLYFYWYRQILGQKVEFLVSFYNNEISEKSEIFDDQFSVERPDGSNFTLKIRSTKLEDSAMYFCASSFDRDREGNIQYFGAGTRLSVL.

This chain connects TRBV7-9 to TRBJ1-4; 7 bases fit TRBD1. The ends lost 1 base at V and 3 bases at J; junction bases unmatched: 11. The CDR3 spans 18 residues. The germline CDR1 and CDR2 sequences are SEHNR and FQNEAQ (reference sequence). The CDR3 loop reads CASSLGTTGAQPNEKLFF. CDR3 sequence (DNA): TGTGCCAGCAGCTTAGGAACCACAGGGGCCCAGCCTAATGAAAAACTGTTTTTT.

The chain couples TRBV5-6 to TRBJ2-2, with a tentative D call TRBD2 (6 bases). Germline V gene lookup returns CDR1 SGHDT and CDR2 YYEEEE. This CDR3 comprises 16 residues. The V and J ends lost 3 bases and 2 bases respectively, with 14 bases between them. DNA of the CDR3: TGTGCCAGCAGCTCACGCCGGGACTTCAACACCGGGGAGCTGTTTTTT. It is translated as CASSSRRDFNTGELFF.

The rearrangement uses TRBV18 and TRBJ2-5; D uncertain. The germline gives CDR1 KGHSH, CDR2 LQKENI. Trimming shortened V by 0 bases and J by 1 base, and 12 bases separated the two germline ends. This CDR3 has 16 residues. This CDR3 reads CASSPPDGRIQETQYF. The CDR3 DNA is TGTGCCAGCTCACCACCGGACGGACGTATCCAAGAGACCCAGTACTTC. Variable domain in full (rest from reference TRBV18 and TRBJ2-5): NAGVMQNPRHLVRRRGQEARLRCSPMKGHSHVYWYRQLPEEGLKFMVYLQKENIIDESGMPKERFSAEFPKEGPSILRIQQVVRGDSAAYFCASSPPDGRIQETQYFGPGTRLLVL.

V is TRBV6-1 and J is TRBJ2-1; 7 bases are shared with TRBD2. V gave up 3 bases and J gave up 4 bases; unmatched junction bases: 12. This CDR3 is built from 17 residues. Germline V gene data show CDR1 as MNHNS and CDR2 as SASEGT. CDR3 sequence: CASSEGTGRERYNEQFF. CDR3 DNA sequence: TGTGCCAGCAGTGAGGGGACGGGGCGGGAGAGGTACAATGAGCAGTTCTTC.

This chain joins TRBV6-5 and TRBJ1-2; D remains unclear. The CDR3 totals 11 residues. The V gene's germline CDR1 is MNHEY and CDR2 SVGAGI. V lost 8 bases, J lost 4 bases, and 8 bases lay in between. CDR3 amino acids: CASGVGYGYTF. DNA for the CDR3: TGTGCCAGCGGGGTTGGCTATGGCTACACCTTC.

This chain links TRBV5-1 with TRBJ2-7, with 10 bases lining up with TRBD1. J was trimmed by 9 bases and V by 5 bases; bases with no gene match: 11. CDR3 size: 14 residues. Per germline, CDR1 SGHRS and CDR2 YFSETQ. The CDR3 bases are TGCGCCAGCAGTACTGGGACAGGGGTATTTAGGCAGTACTTC. The encoded protein is CASSTGTGVFRQYF.

J is TRBJ2-7 and V is TRBV11-2; D is ambiguous. Germline V gene sequence: CDR1 SGHAT, CDR2 FQNNGV. The CDR3 totals 15 residues. V shed 1 base and J shed 2 bases, with 12 bases lying between them. CDR3 amino acids: CASSLVPDTTYEQYF. The CDR3 bases are TGTGCCAGCAGCTTAGTCCCCGACACTACCTACGAGCAGTACTTC.

The genes are TRBV5-5 and TRBJ1-4, with no clear D. Germline loops: CDR1 SGHKS, CDR2 YYEKEE (reference sequence). CDR3 length: 14 amino acids. Between the trimmed V and J ends, which lost 7 bases and 0 bases, there was a span of 10 bases. The CDR3 bases are TGTGCCAGCGACTGGGGAGCAACTAATGAAAAACTGTTTTTT. It is translated as CASDWGATNEKLFF.

For this clone: Mismatch with germline at one junction end may stem from a read error. This rearrangement joins TRBV29-1 to TRBJ2-4; TRBD2 agrees at 9 bases. CDR3 length: 15 residues. Germline CDR1 is SQVTM and CDR2 is ANQGSEA. CDR3 DNA: TGCAGCGTCGAAGGCAGCGGGAGGTCTAAAAACATTCAGTACTTC. It translates to CSVEGSGRSKNIQYF.

This chain uses TRBV6-5 with TRBJ1-1; possibly TRBD1 for D (6 bases). Germline assignment: CDR1 MNHEY and CDR2 SVGAGI. The CDR3 contains 15 residues. V was pared by 0 bases and J by 3 bases, with 11 bases between. CDR3 bases: TGTGCCAGCAGTTACTCACAGGGAGGGGACACTGAAGCTTTCTTT. It yields the protein CASSYSQGGDTEAFF.

The chain has TRBV27 and TRBJ1-5; 8 bases align to TRBD1. V trimming: 7 bases; J trimming: 7 bases; junction bases outside the gene matches: 9. Germline CDR1 reads MNHEY; CDR2 reads SMNVEV (reference sequence). The CDR3 totals 14 residues. CDR3 sequence (DNA): TGTGCCAGCACCGACGGACAGGGTTACCAGCCCCAGCATTTT. This translates into CASTDGQGYQPQHF.

V is TRBV19 and J is TRBJ2-2; 8 nucleotides line up with TRBD2. The trim removed 3 bases at V and 7 bases at J, leaving 7 bases unmatched. The CDR3 is 15 residues long. Germline-derived CDR1 and CDR2 are LNHDA and SQIVND (reference sequence). This CDR3 reads CASSMGGGLIGELFF. The DNA of the CDR3 is TGTGCCAGTAGTATGGGCGGGGGGCTGATCGGGGAGCTGTTTTTT.